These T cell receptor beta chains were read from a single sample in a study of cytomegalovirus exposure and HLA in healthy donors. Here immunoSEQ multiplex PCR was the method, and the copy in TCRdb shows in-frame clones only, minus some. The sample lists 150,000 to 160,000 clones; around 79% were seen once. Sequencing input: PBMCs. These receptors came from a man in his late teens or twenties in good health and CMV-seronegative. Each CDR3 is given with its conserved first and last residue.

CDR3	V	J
CASSTVTAANTEAFF	TRBV19	TRBJ1-1
CASSSGRAKTF	TRBV28	TRBJ2-6
CSAILQMNTEAFF	TRBV29-1	TRBJ1-1
CASSRSGAYGYTF	TRBV27	TRBJ1-2
CASSPGTGKGENQPQHF	TRBV27	TRBJ1-5
CASATGSVQPQHF	TRBV2	TRBJ1-5
CASSAPGLKTQYF	TRBV28	TRBJ2-5
CASSWIGQGGTEAFF	TRBV7-9	TRBJ1-1
CASSLGAGGASGQPQHF	TRBV7-9	TRBJ1-5
CASSITGESGNTIYF	TRBV19	TRBJ1-3
CASSSGSTGGAGNEQFF	TRBV11-2	TRBJ2-1
CASSGGQGSPGANVLTF	TRBV6-1	TRBJ2-6
CASSLHYEDRLSGNTIYF	TRBV11-2	TRBJ1-3
CASSQGNYGYTF	TRBV5-5	TRBJ1-2
CASSQDPLGTGGLNEQFF	TRBV4-1	TRBJ2-1
CASSRPPGVLTF	TRBV19	TRBJ2-6
CASSLARGGPAGETQYF	TRBV5-4	TRBJ2-5
CASSLGPTGNSPLHF	TRBV7-2	TRBJ1-6
CASSVEIDSPLHF	TRBV9	TRBJ1-6
CASSSGQGQETQYF	TRBV7-6	TRBJ2-5
CASSPLGTNSGANVLTF	TRBV9	TRBJ2-6
CASSLTGGSYNEQFF	TRBV5-1	TRBJ2-1
CASSPWMNQGSYTIYF	TRBV7-6	TRBJ1-3
CSVEGQGGGTDTQYF	TRBV29-1	TRBJ2-3
CASTPAGAVRTNYGYTF	TRBV9	TRBJ1-2
CASSWDRENTGELFF	TRBV10-1	TRBJ2-2
CAWSVGGQRNQPQHF	TRBV30	TRBJ1-5
CASSLRYGGSGELFF	TRBV27	TRBJ2-2
CASSAGTANTEAFF	TRBV7-8	TRBJ1-1
CASSYGVGGTSDTQYF	TRBV6-5	TRBJ2-3
CASRPGPGARTEAFF	TRBV27	TRBJ1-1
CASSLTTGGGETQYF	TRBV5-6	TRBJ2-5
CASSQVSGDIHYEQYF	TRBV4-3	TRBJ2-7
CASTSGSTGELFF	TRBV6-5	TRBJ2-2
CSVLGQMNTEAFF	TRBV29-1	TRBJ1-1
CASRGTGLGTEAFF	TRBV2	TRBJ1-1
CASRDSYNSPLHF	TRBV28	TRBJ1-6
CAKSGGDEKLFF	TRBV10-2	TRBJ1-4
CASSPAPVEQFF	TRBV7-9	TRBJ2-1
CASSKERGAPETQYF	TRBV21-1	TRBJ2-5
CASSVRGQSLNTEAFF	TRBV9	TRBJ1-1
CASSFTRFGDTQYF	TRBV9	TRBJ2-3
CASSSLGGGWNTEAFF	TRBV19	TRBJ1-1
CASSLDPGDTEAFF	TRBV18	TRBJ1-1
CASRPSGGAFNQPQHF	TRBV19	TRBJ1-5
CASSLRQGGYTEAFF	TRBV7-6	TRBJ1-1
CASTTRPGGDGYTF	TRBV27	TRBJ1-2
CASSFGSGDIQYF	TRBV7-8	TRBJ2-4
CASHRVTGTGGYNEQFF	TRBV27	TRBJ2-1
CASSLSEGNYGYTF	TRBV5-1	TRBJ1-2
CASSLEVFAPLHF	TRBV5-4	TRBJ1-6
CASSSELENQPQHF	TRBV11-2	TRBJ1-5
CASSQTGKRPMNTEAFF	TRBV27	TRBJ1-1